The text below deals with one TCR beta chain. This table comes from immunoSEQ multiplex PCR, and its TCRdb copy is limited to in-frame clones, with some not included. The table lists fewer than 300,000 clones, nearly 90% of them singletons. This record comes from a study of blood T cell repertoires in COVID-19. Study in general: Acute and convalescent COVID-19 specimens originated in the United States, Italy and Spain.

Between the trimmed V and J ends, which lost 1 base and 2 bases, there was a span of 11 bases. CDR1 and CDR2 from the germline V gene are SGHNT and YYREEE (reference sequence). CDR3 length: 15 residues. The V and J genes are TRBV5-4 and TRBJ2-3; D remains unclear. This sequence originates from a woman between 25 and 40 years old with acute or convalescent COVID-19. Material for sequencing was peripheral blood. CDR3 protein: CASSLTGASTDTQYF. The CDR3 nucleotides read TGTGCCAGCAGCTTGACGGGTGCCTCCACAGATACGCAGTATTTT. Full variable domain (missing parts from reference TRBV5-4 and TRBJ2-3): ETGVTQSPTHLIKTRGQQVTLRCSSQSGHNTVSWYQQALGQGPQFIFQYYREEENGRGNFPPRFSGLQFPNYSSELNVNALELDDSALYLCASSLTGASTDTQYFGPGTRLTVL.